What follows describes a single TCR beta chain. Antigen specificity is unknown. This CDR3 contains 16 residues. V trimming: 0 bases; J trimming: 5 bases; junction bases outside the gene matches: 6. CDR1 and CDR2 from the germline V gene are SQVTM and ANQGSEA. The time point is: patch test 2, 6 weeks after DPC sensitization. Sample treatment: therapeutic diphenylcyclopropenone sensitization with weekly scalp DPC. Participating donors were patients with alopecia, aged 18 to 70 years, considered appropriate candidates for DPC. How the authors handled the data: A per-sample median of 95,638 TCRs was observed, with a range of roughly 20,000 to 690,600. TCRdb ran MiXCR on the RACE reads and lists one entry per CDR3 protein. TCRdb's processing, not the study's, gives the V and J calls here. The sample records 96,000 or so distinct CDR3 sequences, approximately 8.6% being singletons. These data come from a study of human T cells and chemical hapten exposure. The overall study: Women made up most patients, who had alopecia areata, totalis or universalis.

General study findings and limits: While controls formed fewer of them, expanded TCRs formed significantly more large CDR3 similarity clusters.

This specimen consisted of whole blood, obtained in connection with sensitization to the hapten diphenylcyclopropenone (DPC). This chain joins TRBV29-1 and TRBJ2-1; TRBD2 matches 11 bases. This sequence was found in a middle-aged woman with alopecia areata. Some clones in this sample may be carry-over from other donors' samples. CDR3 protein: CSVEDSGRAPHNEQFF. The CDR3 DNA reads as TGCAGCGTTGAAGATAGCGGGAGGGCTCCTCACAATGAGCAGTTCTTC.